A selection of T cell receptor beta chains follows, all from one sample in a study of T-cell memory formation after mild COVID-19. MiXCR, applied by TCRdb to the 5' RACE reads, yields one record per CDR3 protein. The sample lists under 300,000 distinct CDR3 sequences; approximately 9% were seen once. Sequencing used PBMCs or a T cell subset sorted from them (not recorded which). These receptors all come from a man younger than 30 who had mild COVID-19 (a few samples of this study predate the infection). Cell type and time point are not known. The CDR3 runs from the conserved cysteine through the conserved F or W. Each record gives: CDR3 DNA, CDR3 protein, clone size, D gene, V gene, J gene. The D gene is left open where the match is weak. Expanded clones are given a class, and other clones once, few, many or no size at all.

TGCGCCAGCAGCTTGGCGTCGCTAGAAGAGACCCAGTACTTC,CASSLASLEETQYF,many,-,TRBV5-1,TRBJ2-5
TGTGCCAGCAGTTTTGGGGAACAGGGTGTCAATGAGCAGTTCTTC,CASSFGEQGVNEQFF,-,-,TRBV27,TRBJ2-1
TGTGCCATGGGACAGGGAAATTCACCCCTCCACTTT,CAMGQGNSPLHF,few,TRBD1,TRBV10-3,TRBJ1-6
TGTGCCAGCAGCCCGGGGGGGGAACGGCGTTCACCCCTCCACTTT,CASSPGGERRSPLHF,few,-,TRBV12-3/TRBV12-4,TRBJ1-6
TGTGCCAGCAGCTCGTACAAGGATACGCAGTATTTT,CASSSYKDTQYF,-,-,TRBV7-2,TRBJ2-3
TGTGCCAGCAGCCAGGGGGTCTATAATTCACCCCTCCACTTT,CASSQGVYNSPLHF,-,TRBD1,TRBV7-2,TRBJ1-6
TGCGCCAGCAGCCAAGAAGGAACGGCCGCCTACGAGCAGTACTTC,CASSQEGTAAYEQYF,-,-,TRBV4-3,TRBJ2-7
TGTGCCTGGAGTGTCTCCGCTGAGGGAAAGCCGTTCTTC,CAWSVSAEGKPFF,few,-,TRBV30,TRBJ2-1
TGTGCCATCAGTGAACCGACAAGAAACACTGAAGCTTTCTTT,CAISEPTRNTEAFF,-,-,TRBV10-3,TRBJ1-1
TGTGCCAGCAGCTTAGAAGGGGATAATTCACCCCTCCACTTT,CASSLEGDNSPLHF,few,-,TRBV7-9,TRBJ1-6
TGTGCCAGCAGCTTAGCGCTCGGGTTAAAAGAAAAACTGTTTTTT,CASSLALGLKEKLFF,few,-,TRBV7-9,TRBJ1-4
TGTGCCAGTAGTATAGGAAGAAGTCCCGAGCAGTACTTC,CASSIGRSPEQYF,-,-,TRBV19,TRBJ2-7
TGTGCCAGCAGGACCGGGAGTAGCAATCAGCCCCAGCATTTT,CASRTGSSNQPQHF,few,-,TRBV27,TRBJ1-5
TGCGCCAGCAGCCCCGAGACAGGCTACGAGCAGTACTTC,CASSPETGYEQYF,few,-,TRBV4-1,TRBJ2-7
TGTGCCACCAGCGTGGACAGTACGGAGACCCAGTACTTC,CATSVDSTETQYF,many,-,TRBV15,TRBJ2-5
TGCGCCAGCAGCTTGGAAGGTGGTGCCTTGGAGACCCAGTACTTC,CASSLEGGALETQYF,few,-,TRBV5-1,TRBJ2-5
TGTGCCAGTTCACCGGGGCCAAGTCAGGGCTACACCTTC,CASSPGPSQGYTF,few,-,TRBV19,TRBJ1-2
TGTGCCAGCGTCCTAGCGGGGGGTTCCTACAATGAGCAGTTCTTC,CASVLAGGSYNEQFF,-,TRBD2,TRBV12-3/TRBV12-4,TRBJ2-1
TGTGCCAGCAGCGTCGGACAGAGCACAGATACGCAGTATTTT,CASSVGQSTDTQYF,-,-,TRBV7-2,TRBJ2-3
TGTGCCAGCAGTTACCCCCCCACCCGGGAGCTGTTTTTT,CASSYPPTRELFF,-,-,TRBV6-5,TRBJ2-2
TGCAGTGCTAAAGCAGGTATGAACACTGAAGCTTTCTTT,CSAKAGMNTEAFF,-,-,TRBV20-1,TRBJ1-1
TGTGCCAGCAGCTCCCACAGGGGGCGGAACACTGAAGCTTTCTTT,CASSSHRGRNTEAFF,few,TRBD1,TRBV28,TRBJ1-1
TGTGCCAGCAGCTTAGGGTTGGGGAGTGAAAAACTGTTTTTT,CASSLGLGSEKLFF,-,-,TRBV11-2,TRBJ1-4
TGTGCCAGCAGCTCATACACAGGGAACTCCTACGAGCAGTACTTC,CASSSYTGNSYEQYF,-,-,TRBV11-2,TRBJ2-7
TGCGCCAGCAGCTTTCCGGGGACAGCAGATACGCAGTATTTT,CASSFPGTADTQYF,few,TRBD1,TRBV5-1,TRBJ2-3
TGTGCCAGCAGCTCAGGACTAGCGCTTAGAACGCAGTATTTT,CASSSGLALRTQYF,few,TRBD2,TRBV7-2,TRBJ2-3
TGTGCCAGCAGCTTAGGTGGCATAATTGGCACTGAAGCTTTCTTT,CASSLGGIIGTEAFF,-,-,TRBV7-3,TRBJ1-1
TGCGCCAGCAGCACGGACACTAAAAACATTCAGTACTTC,CASSTDTKNIQYF,-,-,TRBV5-1,TRBJ2-4
TGTGCCAGCAGCTCGGTACAGGGGAGGAATGAGCAGTTCTTC,CASSSVQGRNEQFF,-,-,TRBV11-2,TRBJ2-1
TGTGCCACCAGCAGGGGACTGAACTCTGGGGCCAACGTCCTGACTTTC,CATSRGLNSGANVLTF,-,-,TRBV15,TRBJ2-6
TGTGCCAGCAGCTACCCTGCGGACGGATCATTCTACAATGAGCAGTTCTTC,CASSYPADGSFYNEQFF,-,-,TRBV11-2,TRBJ2-1
TGCGCCAGCAGCTTCCGCACAGATACGCAGTATTTT,CASSFRTDTQYF,many,-,TRBV5-1,TRBJ2-3
TGTGCCAGCAGCCGCGGACAGGGCAAGTTCTTC,CASSRGQGKFF,few,TRBD1,TRBV12-3/TRBV12-4,TRBJ2-1
TGCAGTGCTAGACAGCCACTAGCGGCACAGGGGGCCAGGGTCACAGATACGCAGTATTTT,CSARQPLAAQGARVTDTQYF,-,-,TRBV20-1,TRBJ2-3
TGCGCCAGCAGCTCGGGACGGGGACTTGGTACGCAGTATTTT,CASSSGRGLGTQYF,-,-,TRBV5-1,TRBJ2-3
TGTGCCAGCAGCCCGGGACAGTCTAACTATGGCTACACCTTC,CASSPGQSNYGYTF,many,TRBD1,TRBV12-3/TRBV12-4,TRBJ1-2
TGTGCCACCAGCAACTGGGGACAGGATAGCAATCAGCCCCAGCATTTT,CATSNWGQDSNQPQHF,-,TRBD1,TRBV15,TRBJ1-5
TGTGCCAGCGTCTCAGGAGCGAACACCGGGGAGCTGTTTTTT,CASVSGANTGELFF,few,-,TRBV7-2,TRBJ2-2
TGTGCCAGCAGCTCGCGGACAGGGGGGCTTGACGTCCTGACTTTC,CASSSRTGGLDVLTF,few,TRBD1,TRBV7-2,TRBJ2-6
TGTGCCAGCAGTTACTCGGGTAATGAGCAGTTCTTC,CASSYSGNEQFF,many,-,TRBV6-5,TRBJ2-1
TGTGCCAGCAGTGAATATTCCCCCGGGACAGGGGGCAATGAGCAGTACTTC,CASSEYSPGTGGNEQYF,few,TRBD1,TRBV25-1,TRBJ2-7
TGTGCCAGCAGCTTACTAGGGGGTTTGCAGTATTTT,CASSLLGGLQYF,few,-,TRBV7-9,TRBJ2-3